Following are 30 T cell receptor beta chains from one sample sequenced in a study of cytomegalovirus exposure and HLA in healthy donors. The PCR contained 60 Vbeta and 13 Jbeta primers. Using immunoSEQ multiplex PCR, the repertoire was profiled, and TCRdb retains in-frame clones only, with some absent. In the table there are about 150,000 clones, approximately 80% of which are singletons. Source material: PBMCs. The source of these receptors is a man younger than 45 in good health and CMV-seropositive.

This clone has just one count. The rearrangement links TRBV5-1 to TRBJ1-1; 8 bases are a match to TRBD1. V was pared by 1 base and J by 1 base, with 9 bases of the junction left unmatched. Per germline, CDR1 SGHRS and CDR2 YFSETQ. The length of the CDR3 is 17 residues. The CDR3, as DNA: TGCGCCAGCAGCTTGCCCAGGGGGCATCATGAGAACACTGAAGCTTTCTTT. Protein product: CASSLPRGHHENTEAFF.

This clone was found many times. This chain links TRBV9 with TRBJ2-3; 11 bases line up with TRBD2. Germline V CDR1 and CDR2: SGDLS, YYNGEE. Trimming cost V 0 bases and J 9 bases; bases outside gene matches: 9. The CDR3 covers 16 residues. The CDR3 loop is CASSVDGSGRAETQYF. The CDR3, as DNA: TGTGCCAGCAGCGTAGATGGTAGCGGGAGGGCCGAGACGCAGTATTTT.

The CDR3 coding sequence is TGTGCCAGCAGCGTAGGTCCGACTGCAGGGACTAGCGGGAAGAGCTCCTACAATGAGCAGTTCTTC. Its translation is CASSVGPTAGTSGKSSYNEQFF. The chain links TRBV9 to TRBJ2-1; TRBD2 aligns across 13 bases. From germline, CDR1 is SGDLS and CDR2 YYNGEE. Trimming took 0 bases from V and 0 from J; bases not matched to a gene: 15. This CDR3 has 22 amino acids.

This sequence joins TRBV4-2 and TRBJ2-4, with 7 nucleotides matching TRBD1. Germline CDR1 and CDR2: LGHNA and YNFKEQ. V trimming: 5 bases; J trimming: 0 bases; junction bases outside the gene matches: 16. The CDR3 is 19 amino acids. CDR3 loop: CASSDRDREVGVAKNIQYF. CDR3 bases: TGTGCCAGCAGCGACCGGGACAGAGAAGTTGGAGTAGCCAAAAACATTCAGTACTTC.

This clone was detected once. The rearrangement uses TRBV7-9 and TRBJ2-5, with unresolved D. This CDR3 has 13 residues. From germline, CDR1 is SEHNR and CDR2 FQNEAQ (reference sequence). The ends were cut back, 4 bases at V and 7 bases at J, with 13 bases in the middle. The CDR3 sequence is CASSSRSTGTQYF. The CDR3 DNA reads as TGTGCCAGCAGCTCCCGTTCGACGGGGACCCAGTACTTC.

The genes are TRBV18 and TRBJ2-1; 11 nucleotides line up with TRBD2. Losses at the gene ends were 0 bases for V and 7 bases for J; bases not matched to a gene: 8. The germline V gene has CDR1 KGHSH and CDR2 LQKENI. The CDR3 sequence is 17 residues long. The CDR3 DNA reads as TGTGCCAGCTCACCACCGAGAACTAGCGGGAGTATGAATGAGCAGTTCTTC. Residues: CASSPPRTSGSMNEQFF.

In the case of this clone: One end of the junction varies from germline; a read error may be responsible. The chain employs TRBV7-7 and TRBJ2-5; 9 nucleotides line up with TRBD2. CDR3 length equals 14 residues. Germline CDR1 SSHAT, CDR2 FNYEAQ (reference sequence). CDR3 amino acids: CASSRLAAQETQYF. The CDR3 DNA reads TGTGCTAGCAGCCGACTAGCGGCCCAAGAGACCCAGTACTTC.

The gene calls are TRBV7-6 and TRBJ2-2; TRBD2 aligns across 12 bases. With V trimmed by 5 bases and J by 2 bases, 9 bases remained unmatched. Germline V gives CDR1 SGHVS, CDR2 FNYEAQ. The CDR3 is made up of 18 amino acids. The CDR3 DNA reads TGTGCCAGCAGCCCCCGGCTAGCGGGAGGGGGTAACACCGGGGAGCTGTTTTTT. Translated: CASSPRLAGGGNTGELFF. Full variable domain (rest looked up from reference TRBV7-6 and TRBJ2-2): GAGVSQSPRYKVTKRGQDVALRCDPISGHVSLYWYRQALGQGPEFLTYFNYEAQQDKSGLPNDRFSAERPEGSISTLTIQRTEQRDSAMYRCASSPRLAGGGNTGELFFGEGSRLTVL.

As for this clone: At the DNA level, this CDR3 is encoded by other sequences in the same sample as well. The chain couples TRBV30 to TRBJ2-1, with 16 bases aligning to TRBD2. CDR1 GTSNPN and CDR2 SVGIG come from the germline V gene (reference sequence). The CDR3 covers 15 residues. V lost 3 bases, J lost 7 bases, and 3 bases stayed unmatched. CDR3 nucleotides: TGTGCCTGGAGCGCGGGACTAGCGGGAGGGAATGAGCAGTTCTTC. Translation gives CAWSAGLAGGNEQFF. The full variable domain, in which reference TRBV30 and TRBJ2-1 provide the parts outside the CDR3, is SQTIHQWPATLVQPVGSPLSLECTVEGTSNPNLYWYRQAAGRGLQLLFYSVGIGQISSEVPQNLSASRPQDRQFILSSKKLLLSDSGFYLCAWSAGLAGGNEQFFGPGTRLTVL.

V usage is TRBV5-1 and J usage is TRBJ2-7, with D unresolved. This CDR3 has 13 amino acids. Germline CDR1 and CDR2: SGHRS and YFSETQ. Trimming removed 4 bases at V and 5 bases at J, with 13 bases between. CDR3 loop: CASSPVGADEQYF. The CDR3 coding sequence is TGCGCCAGCAGCCCAGTAGGAGCAGACGAGCAGTACTTC.

The gene calls are TRBV10-3 and TRBJ2-7; possible D gene TRBD2, 6 bases. Germline V gene sequence: CDR1 ENHRY, CDR2 SYGVKD. The V end was cut by 8 bases, the J end by 1 base, with 15 bases between. The CDR3 is 14 amino acids. The CDR3 here is CAIGPGTGSYEQYF. CDR3 sequence (DNA): TGTGCCATCGGTCCCGGGACTGGATCCTACGAGCAGTACTTC.

This clone appeared a single time. The chain combines TRBV29-1 with TRBJ1-2, with D unresolved. Trimming stripped 1 base from V and 4 bases from J, with 16 bases between. The CDR3 is 15 residues long. Germline V lookup: CDR1 SQVTM, CDR2 ANQGSEA. CDR3 DNA: TGCAGCGTTGAAGTTCCCCCAGAAAGCGGCTATGGCTACACCTTC. Translated, it gives CSVEVPPESGYGYTF.

This clone is a singleton in its sample. The chain has TRBV9 and TRBJ1-4; a possible D gene is TRBD1 (5 bases). Per germline, CDR1 SGDLS and CDR2 YYNGEE. Deletions cut 2 bases from V and 8 bases from J, with 16 bases between. The CDR3 sequence is 15 residues long. CDR3 region: CASSVLGAGGEKLFF. In DNA, the CDR3 is TGTGCCAGCAGCGTCTTAGGGGCCGGTGGGGAAAAACTGTTTTTT.

The rearrangement links TRBV21-1 to TRBJ1-2; TRBD1 is the table's D call and was not checked against the DNA. TRBV21-1 is designated a pseudogene. CDR3 length: 16 residues. CDR3 amino acids: CASMRDRVCRRYGYTF. The CDR3 nucleotides read TGTGCCAGCATGAGGGACAGGGTTTGTAGGAGGTATGGCTACACCTTC.

CDR3 bases: TGTGCCAGCAGTTACTCCGGGACAGGGGGCTACGAGCAGTACTTC. Translation: CASSYSGTGGYEQYF. The rearrangement joins TRBV6-6 to TRBJ2-7, with 11 positions matching TRBD1. The CDR3 runs to 15 residues. The germline V gene encodes CDR1 MNHNY and CDR2 SVGAGI (reference sequence). Trimming at V came to 0 bases and at J to 3 bases, leaving 1 base not matched to a gene.

The chain joins TRBV5-4 to TRBJ2-7, with 8 bases matching TRBD2. There are 16 residues in the CDR3. V was pared by 4 bases and J by 5 bases, with 14 bases of the junction left unmatched. Looked up from germline, CDR1 is SGHNT and CDR2 is YYREEE (reference sequence). The CDR3 region is CASSPQTSAVRDEQYF. The DNA for the CDR3 is TGTGCCAGCAGCCCCCAGACTAGCGCGGTACGCGACGAGCAGTACTTC.

The CDR3 here is CASSLAYIGVLEYF. DNA for the CDR3: TGTGCCAGCAGCTTAGCGTACATAGGGGTTTTGGAGTACTTC. This rearrangement joins TRBV11-2 to TRBJ2-7; tentatively, D is TRBD1 (5 bases). The CDR3 consists of 14 residues. Germline V lookup: CDR1 SGHAT, CDR2 FQNNGV. The ends were cut back, 1 base at V and 11 bases at J, with 18 bases in the middle.

With respect to this clone: Its ends do not fully match the called genes, so a read error is possible. The chain is built from TRBV7-9 and TRBJ1-4; the match to TRBD1 covers 11 bases. Per germline, CDR1 SEHNR and CDR2 FQNEAQ (reference sequence). CDR3 size: 17 residues. CDR3 sequence reads: CSSSLADRGPANEKLFF. The CDR3 DNA reads TGTTCCAGCAGCTTAGCGGACAGGGGGCCGGCTAATGAAAAACTGTTTTTT.

As concerns this clone: At one boundary the junction diverges from the germline segment, which might be a read error. The chain has TRBV7-9 and TRBJ1-3; no clear D. Germline V gives CDR1 SEHNR, CDR2 FQNEAQ (reference sequence). The CDR3 covers 15 residues. CDR3 bases: TGTTCCAGCAGCCCATCGGGTCCTAATGGAAACACCATATATTTT. It codes for CSSSPSGPNGNTIYF.

The chain joins TRBV5-1 to TRBJ2-1; unclear D gene. V lost 2 bases to trimming and J lost 7 bases, with 7 bases between them. CDR1 and CDR2 from the germline V gene are SGHRS and YFSETQ. The CDR3 runs 12 residues. Here the CDR3 reads CASSLFGNEQFF. The CDR3 DNA sequence: TGCGCCAGCAGCTTATTCGGTAATGAGCAGTTCTTC. Together with reference TRBV5-1 and TRBJ2-1, the CDR3 gives the full variable domain: KAGVTQTPRYLIKTRGQQVTLSCSPISGHRSVSWYQQTPGQGLQFLFEYFSETQRNKGNFPGRFSGRQFSNSRSEMNVSTLELGDSALYLCASSLFGNEQFFGPGTRLTVL.

The rearrangement links TRBV5-6 to TRBJ2-1, with TRBD2 as a possible D gene (5 bases). V was trimmed by 4 bases and J by 2 bases, leaving 16 bases between them. In germline, CDR1 is SGHDT, CDR2 YYEEEE. This CDR3 spans 16 amino acids. The CDR3 DNA sequence: TGTGCCAGCAGCCCCGATGGTCCCGGGGCCTACAATGAGCAGTTCTTC. This encodes CASSPDGPGAYNEQFF. The whole variable domain, remainder taken from reference TRBV5-6 and TRBJ2-1, is DAGVTQSPTHLIKTRGQQVTLRCSPKSGHDTVSWYQQALGQGPQFIFQYYEEEERQRGNFPDRFSGHQFPNYSSELNVNALLLGDSALYLCASSPDGPGAYNEQFFGPGTRLTVL.

The genes are TRBV29-1 and TRBJ2-7; weak D call: TRBD1 (6 bases). V gave up 6 bases and J gave up 6 bases, with 15 bases separating them. The CDR3 is 12 amino acids. Germline V gene sequence: CDR1 SQVTM, CDR2 ANQGSEA. CDR3 DNA sequence: TGCAGCGTGGCTAGACAGGACCGCGAGCAGTACTTC. Its translation is CSVARQDREQYF.

This clone turned up a few times. The chain links TRBV4-1 to TRBJ2-7; maybe TRBD1 (6 bases). The germline V and J ends were trimmed by 0 bases and 3 bases, with 15 bases remaining between them. CDR3 length: 16 amino acids. Germline values: CDR1 MGHRA, CDR2 YSYEKL. For the CDR3, the DNA is TGCGCCAGCAGCCAAGAGTTTCCCAGGGGAAGCTACGAGCAGTACTTC. Translating gives CASSQEFPRGSYEQYF.

J is TRBJ2-3 and V is TRBV7-9, with 8 bases lining up with TRBD1. V lost 0 bases to trimming and J lost 3 bases; unmatched junction nucleotides: 8. The CDR3 has 17 residues. Germline CDR1 SEHNR, CDR2 FQNEAQ (reference sequence). DNA of the CDR3: TGTGCCAGCAGCTTAGCTCAGGGGGCTATTGGAACAGATACGCAGTATTTT. This encodes CASSLAQGAIGTDTQYF.

This chain joins TRBV7-9 and TRBJ2-7, with TRBD2 identical over 11 bases. Losses at the gene ends were 6 bases for V and 2 bases for J; bases not matched to a gene: 3. The CDR3 length is 14 residues. Germline V gene lookup returns CDR1 SEHNR and CDR2 FQNEAQ (reference sequence). For the CDR3, the DNA is TGTGCCAGCAGGCCACTAGCGGGAGCCTACGAGCAGTACTTC. Translating gives CASRPLAGAYEQYF.

J is TRBJ2-1 and V is TRBV5-1; 12 nucleotides agree with TRBD2. J gave up 4 bases and V 4 bases, and 3 bases lay outside the gene matches. The CDR3 has 15 amino acids. Germline CDR1 and CDR2: SGHRS and YFSETQ. This chain's CDR3 is CASSPTSGRYNEQFF. The CDR3 coding sequence is TGCGCCAGCAGCCCGACTAGCGGGAGATACAATGAGCAGTTCTTC.

CDR3 sequence (DNA): TGTGCCAGCAGTGAAACCGGGACATACCCCTACGAGCAGTACTTC. Its translation is CASSETGTYPYEQYF. The chain has TRBV25-1 and TRBJ2-7, with D perhaps matching TRBD1 (6 bases). Germline CDR1 is MGHDK and CDR2 is SYGVNS. This CDR3 has 15 residues. Trimming removed 2 bases from V and 2 bases from J, with 13 bases in between.

The chain carries TRBV5-4 and TRBJ1-2, with D possibly matching TRBD1 (5 bases). Germline lookup yields CDR1 SGHNT and CDR2 YYREEE (reference sequence). The CDR3 runs to 17 residues. The V end was cut by 0 bases, the J end by 2 bases, with 17 bases between. The CDR3 DNA is TGTGCCAGCAGCTTGGGAATGGAGGGGCCGGGAAACTATGGCTACACCTTC. It codes for CASSLGMEGPGNYGYTF.

Of note for this clone: Compared with germline, one end of the junction differs, possibly owing to a read error. The chain is built from TRBV28 and TRBJ1-2, with 8 positions matching TRBD1. Germline loops: CDR1 MDHEN, CDR2 SYDVKM. This CDR3 comprises 15 residues. The CDR3 DNA sequence: TGTGCCAGTAGTTTGGTGGGGACAGGTTGGAATGGCTACACCTTC. Translation: CASSLVGTGWNGYTF.

The chain has TRBV5-1 and TRBJ2-5, with 7 bases matching TRBD2. The germline CDR1 and CDR2 sequences are SGHRS and YFSETQ. Trimming removed 0 bases from V and 4 bases from J; junction bases left unmatched: 0. The CDR3 length is 13 residues. The CDR3 protein is CASSLGGGETQYF. The CDR3 DNA sequence: TGCGCCAGCAGCTTGGGCGGGGGAGAGACCCAGTACTTC.